These 5 T cell receptor beta chains were all obtained from the same sample, sequenced in a study of regulatory T cells in long-lasting Graves disease. Sample time point: newly diagnosed GD, antithyroid drugs for less than 3 months. The authors made the TCR library using RNA they extracted from PBMCs. Arm-PCR of CDR3 regions and iRepertoire HTBI primers were used to build TCR beta libraries. MiXCR, run by TCRdb on the multiplex PCR reads, gives a single entry per CDR3 protein. The sample consists of roughly 400,000 distinct CDR3 sequences, approximately 16% of them appearing once. Separately, the same data were catalogued under a study of T cells in Graves' hyperthyroidism and ophthalmopathy.

The sample consisted of peripheral blood mononuclear cells (PBMCs), taken at new diagnosis, from a patient treated with antithyroid drugs. Receptors were obtained from a middle-aged woman with Graves disease.

This clonotype has at least ten counts. The chain has TRBV20-1 and TRBJ2-7; 10 bases agree with TRBD1. The J segment lost 5 bases and the V segment lost 0 bases, leaving 7 bases of the junction unmatched. The CDR3 is made up of 15 amino acids. Per the germline V gene, CDR1 is DFQATT and CDR2 is SNEGSKA (reference sequence). CDR3 residues: CSARDSRQGAHEQYF. The CDR3 DNA reads TGCAGTGCTAGAGATTCTCGACAGGGGGCCCACGAGCAGTACTTC.

At least ten counts were recorded for this clonotype. The J gene is TRBJ1-2, the V gene TRBV12-3 or TRBV12-4; no clear D. The CDR3 is 13 residues long. V was cut by 4 bases and J by 4 bases, with 10 bases left in between. CDR3 DNA sequence: TGTGCCAGCAGTTCATCCCCCGCCTATGGCTACACCTTC. It encodes CASSSSPAYGYTF.

This clonotype came up many times. CDR3 in DNA: TGTGCCAGCAGTTGGAGGAGATCCTACGAGCAGTACTTC. Protein: CASSWRRSYEQYF. This chain connects TRBV12-3 or TRBV12-4 to TRBJ2-7; tentatively, D is TRBD2 (5 bases). V was shortened by 4 bases and J by 1 base, with 8 bases between the two germline ends. The CDR3 has 13 amino acids.

V usage is TRBV30 and J usage is TRBJ2-3, with TRBD1 identical over 7 bases. Germline V gives CDR1 GTSNPN, CDR2 SVGIG (reference sequence). The CDR3 is made up of 16 amino acids. The V segment lost 2 bases and the J segment 5 bases; nucleotides outside the gene matches: 13. The DNA of the CDR3 is TGTGCCTGGAGTCGGGGACAGCCCTTTAGTGGAGATACGCAGTATTTT. The encoded protein is CAWSRGQPFSGDTQYF.

The chain joins TRBV27 to TRBJ1-2; possible D gene TRBD1, 6 bases. With 5 bases removed from V and 4 bases from J, the gap between germline ends came to 17 bases. In germline, CDR1 is MNHEY, CDR2 SMNVEV (reference sequence). The CDR3 totals 15 residues. CDR3 in amino acids: CASSPKDSLRYGYTF. CDR3 in DNA: TGTGCCAGCAGTCCAAAGGACAGCCTACGCTATGGCTACACCTTC.